The 26 T cell receptor beta chains listed next were all sequenced from one sample in a study of blood T cell repertoires in COVID-19. TCRdb's table, derived via immunoSEQ multiplex PCR, lists solely in-frame clones and lacks some. The repertoire has over 150,000 clones, 76% of them found once; the top ten carry roughly 3.7%. The sequenced material came from peripheral blood. Receptors were obtained from a woman older than 75 with acute or convalescent COVID-19.

CDR3 in amino acids: CASRGYSNQPQHF. In DNA form, the CDR3 reads TGTGCCAGCAGGGGCTATAGCAATCAGCCCCAGCATTTT. The rearrangement joins TRBV4-2 to TRBJ1-5; D not resolved. The CDR3 sequence is 13 residues long. The V end was cut by 6 bases, the J end by 0 bases, with 6 bases between. The germline gives CDR1 LGHNA, CDR2 YNFKEQ.

V is TRBV5-1 and J is TRBJ2-5; TRBD2 agrees at 7 bases. The CDR3 has 16 residues. Trimming took 1 base from V and 1 from J; bases not matched to a gene: 7. Germline assignment: CDR1 SGHRS and CDR2 YFSETQ. The CDR3 protein is CASSLMREWSQETQYF. Written as DNA, the CDR3 is TGCGCCAGCAGCTTGATGCGGGAGTGGTCCCAAGAGACCCAGTACTTC.

The chain joins TRBV7-2 to TRBJ2-7; 7 positions match TRBD2. The CDR3 has 15 amino acids. J was trimmed by 1 base and V by 3 bases; bases with no gene match: 6. CDR1 is SGHTA and CDR2 is FQGNSA in the germline V gene. The CDR3 nucleotides are TGTGCCAGCAGCTTCTGGGGAGGGGCGTCCTACGAGCAGTACTTC. Translation gives CASSFWGGASYEQYF.

The chain links TRBV5-1 to TRBJ2-7; maybe TRBD2 (6 bases). The CDR3 is 14 amino acids. Trimming took 0 bases from V and 6 from J, leaving 13 bases between them. Per germline, CDR1 SGHRS and CDR2 YFSETQ. The CDR3 protein is CASSLVGGSSEQYF. CDR3 nucleotide sequence: TGCGCCAGCAGCTTGGTCGGGGGAAGTTCCGAGCAGTACTTC.

This clone was seen only a few times. This rearrangement joins TRBV9 to TRBJ1-1; D is perhaps TRBD1 (5 bases). Germline-derived CDR1 and CDR2 are SGDLS and YYNGEE. The germline V and J ends were trimmed by 5 bases and 8 bases, with 22 bases remaining between them. The CDR3 contains 15 residues. The chain's CDR3 is CASSLSGSVGAEAFF. As DNA, the CDR3 is TGTGCCAGCAGTCTTTCAGGGTCGGTCGGAGCGGAAGCTTTCTTT.

The chain joins TRBV5-1 to TRBJ2-5, with 8 positions matching TRBD1. Per the germline V gene, CDR1 is SGHRS and CDR2 is YFSETQ. This CDR3 has 15 amino acids. The V gene end was trimmed by 4 bases and the J gene end by 4 bases; junction bases not matched to a gene: 9. In nucleotides, the CDR3 is TGCGCCAGCAGCGCCGGACAGGGATTGTCAGAGACCCAGTACTTC. Its translation is CASSAGQGLSETQYF.

J is TRBJ1-6 and V is TRBV18; TRBD1 aligns across 7 bases. Germline V gene sequence: CDR1 KGHSH, CDR2 LQKENI. The CDR3 has 16 amino acids. Trimming removed 3 bases from V and 6 bases from J; junction bases left unmatched: 8. CDR3 loop: CASSPLGTAFNSPLHF. CDR3 sequence (DNA): TGTGCCAGCTCACCCCTGGGGACAGCCTTTAATTCACCCCTCCACTTT. Drawing the rest from reference TRBV18 and TRBJ1-6, the complete variable domain is NAGVMQNPRHLVRRRGQEARLRCSPMKGHSHVYWYRQLPEEGLKFMVYLQKENIIDESGMPKERFSAEFPKEGPSILRIQQVVRGDSAAYFCASSPLGTAFNSPLHFGNGTRLTVT.

The V call is TRBV19, the J call TRBJ2-1; 11 positions agree with TRBD2. Germline V gene data show CDR1 as LNHDA and CDR2 as SQIVND (reference sequence). After removal of 8 bases from V and 7 bases from J, the junction contained 10 bases not matched to a gene. The CDR3 is 15 residues long. CDR3 coding DNA: TGTGCCAGTTGTCCACTAGCGGGAGAGTGTAATGAGCAGTTCTTC. This codes for CASCPLAGECNEQFF.

The gene calls are TRBV9 and TRBJ1-1, with 11 bases lining up with TRBD1. The CDR3 totals 14 residues. Germline CDR1 reads SGDLS; CDR2 reads YYNGEE. Losses at the gene ends were 4 bases for V and 4 bases for J; bases not matched to a gene: 3. CDR3 in DNA: TGTGCCAGCAGCACCGGGACAGGGGGCACTGAAGCTTTCTTT. It encodes CASSTGTGGTEAFF. The full variable domain, in which reference TRBV9 and TRBJ1-1 provide the parts outside the CDR3, is DSGVTQTPKHLITATGQRVTLRCSPRSGDLSVYWYQQSLDQGLQFLIQYYNGEERAKGNILERFSAQQFPDLHSELNLSSLELGDSALYFCASSTGTGGTEAFFGQGTRLTVV.

This sequence joins TRBV7-7 and TRBJ2-4, with 8 bases fitting TRBD2. The V gene end was trimmed by 0 bases and the J gene end by 0 bases; junction bases not matched to a gene: 13. The CDR3 runs 20 residues. From germline, CDR1 is SSHAT and CDR2 FNYEAQ (reference sequence). The DNA of the CDR3 is TGTGCCAGCAGCTTAGCGCGGGGGGCAGGGAATCATCTAGCCAAAAACATTCAGTACTTC. Protein: CASSLARGAGNHLAKNIQYF.

The chain combines TRBV24-1 with TRBJ2-3; D gene ambiguous. V lost 0 bases, J lost 5 bases, and 2 bases lay in between. In germline, CDR1 is KGHDR, CDR2 SFDVKD. CDR3 length equals 12 residues. The CDR3 bases are TGTGCCACCAGTGATTTGCAAGATACGCAGTATTTT. This translates into CATSDLQDTQYF.

This chain connects TRBV7-2 to TRBJ2-1; possible D gene TRBD2, 6 bases. V was clipped by 4 bases and J by 10 bases, with 17 bases between them. This CDR3 comprises 14 residues. Germline V CDR1 and CDR2: SGHTA, FQGNSA. CDR3 sequence reads: CASSSGLFAGEQFF. The CDR3 DNA reads TGTGCCAGCAGCTCGGGACTTTTTGCAGGGGAGCAGTTCTTC.

V is TRBV9 and J is TRBJ1-2; possible D gene TRBD1, 5 bases. V lost 3 bases to trimming and J lost 6 bases, with 15 bases between them. CDR3 size: 14 residues. Germline CDR1 reads SGDLS; CDR2 reads YYNGEE. The CDR3 sequence is CASSALNEGDGYTF. In DNA form, the CDR3 reads TGTGCCAGCAGCGCCCTAAATGAAGGGGATGGCTACACCTTC.

V usage is TRBV30 and J usage is TRBJ1-6; weak D call: TRBD1 (5 bases). V was shortened by 3 bases and J by 7 bases, with 19 bases between the two germline ends. CDR1 GTSNPN and CDR2 SVGIG come from the germline V gene (reference sequence). This CDR3 has 16 residues. CDR3 bases: TGTGCCTGGAGCGTTCCTACGGGGGGGAACAATTCACCCCTCCACTTT. It specifies CAWSVPTGGNNSPLHF.

J is TRBJ1-4 and V is TRBV11-2, with D perhaps TRBD1 (6 bases). The germline V gene has CDR1 SGHAT and CDR2 FQNNGV. Between the trimmed V and J ends, which lost 1 base and 4 bases, there was a span of 10 bases. The CDR3 is 15 residues long. This CDR3 is CASSLGGHINEKLFF. CDR3 nucleotides: TGTGCCAGCAGCTTAGGGGGACATATTAATGAAAAACTGTTTTTT.

This clone has only a few counts. CDR3 bases: TGTGCCAGCAGCCCGGGGAGCGGACTAGCGGCCTACAATGAGCAGTTCTTC. It yields the protein CASSPGSGLAAYNEQFF. The V and J genes are TRBV7-9 and TRBJ2-1; 10 nucleotides line up with TRBD2. V was clipped by 5 bases and J by 2 bases; unmatched bases: 9. The germline V gene has CDR1 SEHNR and CDR2 FQNEAQ (reference sequence). This CDR3 spans 17 amino acids. The complete variable domain, with remaining parts taken from reference TRBV7-9 and TRBJ2-1, reads DTGVSQNPRHKITKRGQNVTFRCDPISEHNRLYWYRQTLGQGPEFLTYFQNEAQLEKSRLLSDRFSAERPKGSFSTLEIQRTEQGDSAMYLCASSPGSGLAAYNEQFFGPGTRLTVL.

The chain carries TRBV13 and TRBJ2-4; TRBD1 matches at 7 bases. This CDR3 region has 12 residues. V lost 5 bases, J lost 11 bases, and 6 bases stayed unmatched. Germline values: CDR1 PRHDT, CDR2 FYEKMQ (reference sequence). CDR3 sequence reads: CASSPSGGLQYF. The CDR3, as DNA: TGTGCCAGCAGCCCTTCAGGGGGACTTCAGTACTTC.

The chain links TRBV5-1 to TRBJ2-5; D is unclear. Germline CDR1 reads SGHRS; CDR2 reads YFSETQ. V was cut by 0 bases and J by 1 base, with 4 bases left in between. This CDR3 comprises 13 residues. The CDR3 DNA follows: TGCGCCAGCAGCTTGGGTCGCCAAGAGACCCAGTACTTC. It is translated as CASSLGRQETQYF.

V and J are TRBV7-2 and TRBJ1-2; 7 bases map to TRBD1. The CDR3 length is 15 residues. From germline, CDR1 is SGHTA and CDR2 FQGNSA. V trimming: 1 base; J trimming: 5 bases; junction bases outside the gene matches: 7. The chain's CDR3 is CASSLVAGTVYGYTF. The CDR3 region has the DNA TGTGCCAGCAGCTTAGTTGCCGGGACAGTTTATGGCTACACCTTC. The variable domain in full, with the rest retrieved from reference TRBV7-2 and TRBJ1-2, is GAGVSQSPSNKVTEKGKDVELRCDPISGHTALYWYRQSLGQGLEFLIYFQGNSAPDKSGLPSDRFSAERTGGSVSTLTIQRTQQEDSAVYLCASSLVAGTVYGYTFGSGTRLTVV.

The chain is built from TRBV30 and TRBJ1-1; tentatively, D is TRBD1 (6 bases). CDR3 length: 12 amino acids. CDR1 and CDR2 from the germline V gene are GTSNPN and SVGIG (reference sequence). Trimming stripped 5 bases from V and 10 bases from J, with 17 bases between. The CDR3 nucleotides read TGTGCCTGGGAAGAAGGGCAGGGGCGAGCTTTCTTT. This translates into CAWEEGQGRAFF.

This clone was seen a few times. The V gene is TRBV5-1, the J gene TRBJ2-3, with D possibly being TRBD2 (6 bases). This CDR3 comprises 15 residues. Trimming stripped 0 bases from V and 0 bases from J, with 8 bases between. Germline lookup yields CDR1 SGHRS and CDR2 YFSETQ. In nucleotides, the CDR3 is TGCGCCAGCAGCTTGGGTGGGACTAGCACAGATACGCAGTATTTT. Its protein is CASSLGGTSTDTQYF.

This sequence joins TRBV4-3 and TRBJ2-1, with 12 bases fitting TRBD2. The CDR3 is 18 residues long. Trimming cost V 0 bases and J 6 bases; bases outside gene matches: 9. Germline assignment: CDR1 LGHNA and CDR2 YSLEER. CDR3 region: CASSQDPPRLAGVNEQFF. For the CDR3, the DNA is TGCGCCAGCAGCCAAGATCCTCCCCGACTAGCGGGGGTCAATGAGCAGTTCTTC.

The rearrangement links TRBV30 to TRBJ1-1, with 12 bases identical to TRBD1. This CDR3 has 16 amino acids. From germline, CDR1 is GTSNPN and CDR2 SVGIG (reference sequence). V gave up 3 bases and J gave up 4 bases; unmatched junction bases: 9. CDR3 sequence (DNA): TGTGCCTGGAGGCCTGGGACAGGGGGCCTGGGCACTGAAGCTTTCTTT. Its protein product is CAWRPGTGGLGTEAFF.

The chain has TRBV5-1 and TRBJ1-2; 9 nucleotides align to TRBD1. There are 16 residues in the CDR3. Germline V gene data show CDR1 as SGHRS and CDR2 as YFSETQ. With 4 bases clipped from V and 0 bases from J, the junction kept 7 bases outside the gene matches. CDR3 in amino acids: CASSVSGTGTNYGYTF. CDR3 bases: TGCGCCAGCAGCGTATCCGGGACAGGGACTAACTATGGCTACACCTTC.

The J gene is TRBJ2-1, the V gene TRBV6-6; 11 nucleotides align to TRBD2. Per germline, CDR1 MNHNY and CDR2 SVGAGI (reference sequence). There are 15 residues in the CDR3. Trimming took 5 bases from V and 10 from J; bases not matched to a gene: 10. CDR3 bases: TGTGCCAGCAGTCTTACTAGCGGGGGCCTGTGGGAGCAGTTCTTC. Protein product: CASSLTSGGLWEQFF.

This rearrangement joins TRBV5-1 to TRBJ1-1; D may be TRBD1 (5 bases). The V end lost 6 bases, the J end lost 1 base, and 13 bases lay between the germline ends. The CDR3 length is 14 residues. The germline V gene encodes CDR1 SGHRS and CDR2 YFSETQ. CDR3 loop: CASIKDTQNTEAFF. The CDR3 DNA is TGCGCCAGCATTAAGGACACTCAGAACACTGAAGCTTTCTTT.